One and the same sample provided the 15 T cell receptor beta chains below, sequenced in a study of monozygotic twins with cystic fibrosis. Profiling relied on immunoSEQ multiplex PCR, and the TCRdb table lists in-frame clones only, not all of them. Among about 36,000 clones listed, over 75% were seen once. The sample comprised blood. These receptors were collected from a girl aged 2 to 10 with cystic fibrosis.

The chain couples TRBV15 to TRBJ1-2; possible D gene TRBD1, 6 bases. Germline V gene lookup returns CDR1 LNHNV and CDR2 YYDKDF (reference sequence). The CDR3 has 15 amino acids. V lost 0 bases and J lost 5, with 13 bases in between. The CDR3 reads CATSREPPGVYGYTF. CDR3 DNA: TGTGCCACCAGCAGAGAGCCCCCAGGGGTATATGGCTACACCTTC.

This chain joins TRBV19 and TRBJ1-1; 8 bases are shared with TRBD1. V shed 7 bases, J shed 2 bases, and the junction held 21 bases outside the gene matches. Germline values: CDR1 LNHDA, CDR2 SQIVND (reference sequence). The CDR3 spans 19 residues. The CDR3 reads CASTSTGGNRESGNTEAFF. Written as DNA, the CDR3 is TGTGCCAGTACCTCTACAGGGGGTAACAGGGAATCCGGAAACACTGAAGCTTTCTTT.

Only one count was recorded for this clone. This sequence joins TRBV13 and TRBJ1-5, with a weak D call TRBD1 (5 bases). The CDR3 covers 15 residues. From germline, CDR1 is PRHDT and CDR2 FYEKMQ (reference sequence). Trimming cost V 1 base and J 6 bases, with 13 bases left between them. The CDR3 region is CASSLARGNVQPQHF. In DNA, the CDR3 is TGTGCCAGCAGCTTAGCTAGGGGTAATGTTCAGCCCCAGCATTTT.

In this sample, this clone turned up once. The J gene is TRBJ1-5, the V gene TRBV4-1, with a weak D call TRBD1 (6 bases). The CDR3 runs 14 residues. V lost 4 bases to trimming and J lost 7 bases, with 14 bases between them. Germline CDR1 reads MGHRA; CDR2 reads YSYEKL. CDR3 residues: CASSPNRELQPQHF. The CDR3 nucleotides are TGCGCCAGCAGCCCCAACAGGGAATTGCAGCCCCAGCATTTT.

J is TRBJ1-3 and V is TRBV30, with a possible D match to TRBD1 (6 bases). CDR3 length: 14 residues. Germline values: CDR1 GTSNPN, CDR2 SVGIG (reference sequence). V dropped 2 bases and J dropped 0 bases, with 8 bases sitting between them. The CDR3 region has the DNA TGTGCCTGGAGTCCAGGGGTCTCTGGAAACACCATATATTTT. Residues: CAWSPGVSGNTIYF.

DNA for the CDR3: TGCGCCAGCAGCCAAGAGGGGGTAGCGGGGGCAAACACCGGGGAGCTGTTTTTT. This sequence encodes CASSQEGVAGANTGELFF. The chain uses TRBV4-3 and TRBJ2-2, with 9 positions matching TRBD2. The CDR3 is made up of 18 amino acids. Germline V lookup: CDR1 LGHNA, CDR2 YSLEER. J lost 2 bases, V lost 0 bases, and 7 bases had no gene match.

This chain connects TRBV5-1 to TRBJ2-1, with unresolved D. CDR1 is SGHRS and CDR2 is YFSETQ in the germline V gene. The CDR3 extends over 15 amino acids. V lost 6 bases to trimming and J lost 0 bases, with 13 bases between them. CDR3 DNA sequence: TGCGCCAGCAACCCCTACGAGAGCTCCTACAATGAGCAGTTCTTC. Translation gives CASNPYESSYNEQFF.

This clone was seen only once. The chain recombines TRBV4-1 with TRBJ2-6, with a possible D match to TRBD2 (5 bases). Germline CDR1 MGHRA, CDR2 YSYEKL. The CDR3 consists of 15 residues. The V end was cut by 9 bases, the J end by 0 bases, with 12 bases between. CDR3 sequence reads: CASTGLLSGANVLTF. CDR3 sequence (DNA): TGCGCCAGTACCGGACTGCTCTCTGGGGCCAACGTCCTGACTTTC.

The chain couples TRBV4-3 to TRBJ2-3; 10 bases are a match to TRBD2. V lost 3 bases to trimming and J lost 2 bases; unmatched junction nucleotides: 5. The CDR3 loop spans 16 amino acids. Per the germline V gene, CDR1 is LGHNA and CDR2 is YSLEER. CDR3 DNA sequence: TGCGCCAGCAGCCACGGACTAGCGGCGAACACAGATACGCAGTATTTT. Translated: CASSHGLAANTDTQYF.

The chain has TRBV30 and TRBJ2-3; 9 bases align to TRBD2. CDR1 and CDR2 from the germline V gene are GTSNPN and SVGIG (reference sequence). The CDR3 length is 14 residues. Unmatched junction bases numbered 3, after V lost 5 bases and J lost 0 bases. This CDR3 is CAWGSGRSTDTQYF. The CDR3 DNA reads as TGTGCCTGGGGTAGCGGGAGAAGCACAGATACGCAGTATTTT. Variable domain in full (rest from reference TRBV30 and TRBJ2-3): SQTIHQWPATLVQPVGSPLSLECTVEGTSNPNLYWYRQAAGRGLQLLFYSVGIGQISSEVPQNLSASRPQDRQFILSSKKLLLSDSGFYLCAWGSGRSTDTQYFGPGTRLTVL.

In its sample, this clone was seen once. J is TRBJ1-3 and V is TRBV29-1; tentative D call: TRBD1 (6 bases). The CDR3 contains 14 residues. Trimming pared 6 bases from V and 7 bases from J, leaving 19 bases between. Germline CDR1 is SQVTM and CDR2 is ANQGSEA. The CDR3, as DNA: TGCAGCGTAGGACAGCCTGACAATTCGAACACCATATATTTT. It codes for CSVGQPDNSNTIYF.

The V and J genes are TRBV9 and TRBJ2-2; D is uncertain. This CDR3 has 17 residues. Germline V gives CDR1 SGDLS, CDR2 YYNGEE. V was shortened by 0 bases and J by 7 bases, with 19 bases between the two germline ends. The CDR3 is CASSVESVSSTFGELFF. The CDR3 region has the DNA TGTGCCAGCAGCGTAGAGTCTGTCAGCTCAACTTTCGGGGAGCTGTTTTTT. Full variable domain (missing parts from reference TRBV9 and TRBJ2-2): DSGVTQTPKHLITATGQRVTLRCSPRSGDLSVYWYQQSLDQGLQFLIQYYNGEERAKGNILERFSAQQFPDLHSELNLSSLELGDSALYFCASSVESVSSTFGELFFGEGSRLTVL.

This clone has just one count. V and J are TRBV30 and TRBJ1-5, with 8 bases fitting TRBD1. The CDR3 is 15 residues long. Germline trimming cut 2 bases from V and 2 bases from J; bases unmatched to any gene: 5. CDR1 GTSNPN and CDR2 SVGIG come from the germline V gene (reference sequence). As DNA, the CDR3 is TGTGCCTGGAGTACGGACAGGGCGGGCAATCAGCCCCAGCATTTT. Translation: CAWSTDRAGNQPQHF.

In DNA, the CDR3 is TGCGCCAGCAGCTTGGCTAGGCGGGGAACTAGCACAGATACGCAGTATTTT. Its translation is CASSLARRGTSTDTQYF. This chain links TRBV5-1 with TRBJ2-3, with D possibly being TRBD2 (6 bases). V lost 0 bases and J lost 0, with 14 bases in between. The length of the CDR3 is 17 residues. The germline V gene encodes CDR1 SGHRS and CDR2 YFSETQ.

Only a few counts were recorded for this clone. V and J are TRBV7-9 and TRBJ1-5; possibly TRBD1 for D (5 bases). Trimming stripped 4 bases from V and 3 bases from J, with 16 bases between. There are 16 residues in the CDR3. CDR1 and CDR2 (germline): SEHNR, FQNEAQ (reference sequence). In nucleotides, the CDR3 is TGTGCCAGCAGCTCTCATTGGGGGGTTGACAATCAGCCCCAGCATTTT. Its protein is CASSSHWGVDNQPQHF.